This T cell receptor beta chain was recorded in a study of cytomegalovirus exposure and HLA in healthy donors. Findings and limits, study-wide: It was confirmed in vitro that a few of the CMV-associated chains were specific for CMV antigens. Despite most TCR sequences being rare, some public TCRs occurred in many donors. The study put some 150 TCR beta chains on its list as cytomegalovirus-associated.

As regards this clone: The antigen is not known.

The PCR ran on 60 Vbeta and 13 Jbeta primers. Clones were read by immunoSEQ multiplex PCR, and TCRdb kept only the in-frame ones, dropping some. The sample has approximately 130,000 clones, around 81% seen once. Material: PBMCs. This sequence was found in a woman aged 35 to 49 in good health and CMV-seronegative.

In nucleotides, the CDR3 is TGTGCCAGCAGCTCAGGACTAGTCCATGAGCAGTTCTTC. It is translated as CASSSGLVHEQFF. The chain combines TRBV11-2 with TRBJ2-1, with TRBD2 matching 7 bases. Germline CDR1 and CDR2: SGHAT and FQNNGV. V gave up 4 bases and J gave up 8 bases; unmatched junction bases: 5. The CDR3 length is 13 residues. Drawing the rest from reference TRBV11-2 and TRBJ2-1, the complete variable domain is EAGVAQSPRYKIIEKRQSVAFWCNPISGHATLYWYQQILGQGPKLLIQFQNNGVVDDSQLPKDRFSAERLKGVDSTLKIQPAKLEDSAVYLCASSSGLVHEQFFGPGTRLTVL.